The 10 T cell receptor beta chains below come from one sample, sequenced in a study of T cells after posttransplantation cyclophosphamide. Produced via immunoSEQ multiplex PCR; TCRdb's table is partial and in-frame only. The sample includes tens of thousands of clones, around nine tenths seen only once; the top ten take 0.1%. The naive gate required viable CD3+CD4+ or CD3+CD8+ cells with CCR7+CD45RA+CD45RO-CD95-CD27+CD28+ phenotype. The sample comprised naive CD4+ T cells sorted from blood. Receptor source: a man between 25 and 39 years old in good health and a related stem cell transplant donor.

The V gene is TRBV5-1, the J gene TRBJ2-7, with TRBD1 identical over 7 bases. The CDR3 contains 14 residues. The V gene's germline CDR1 is SGHRS and CDR2 YFSETQ. With V trimmed by 6 bases and J by 5 bases, 11 bases remained unmatched. CDR3 loop: CASTPGQLGHEQYF. The CDR3 nucleotides read TGCGCCAGCACCCCGGGACAGCTGGGACACGAGCAGTACTTC.

This chain's CDR3 is CASRSGGGITEAFF. CDR3 coding DNA: TGTGCCAGCAGATCGGGAGGGGGCATCACTGAAGCTTTCTTT. This chain joins TRBV6-5 and TRBJ1-1; 7 nucleotides match TRBD1. The CDR3 extends over 14 amino acids. Germline V gives CDR1 MNHEY, CDR2 SVGAGI. J was trimmed by 4 bases and V by 6 bases; bases with no gene match: 8.

CDR3 sequence: CASSQDGPRTGERNEQYF. CDR3 nucleotides: TGTGCCAGCAGCCAAGATGGGCCACGGACAGGGGAGAGGAACGAGCAGTACTTC. The chain couples TRBV14 to TRBJ2-5, with 9 bases identical to TRBD1. Matching the DNA end better, TRBJ2-7 makes the J call doubtful. The CDR3 sequence is 18 residues long. Germline V gene lookup returns CDR1 SGHDN and CDR2 FVKESK.

The V call is TRBV15, the J call TRBJ2-1; D is perhaps TRBD2 (7 bases). Trimming took 0 bases from V and 13 from J, leaving 13 bases between them. This CDR3 is built from 13 residues. The germline V gene encodes CDR1 LNHNV and CDR2 YYDKDF (reference sequence). The CDR3 loop is CATSREGGGTQFF. The CDR3 region has the DNA TGTGCCACCAGCAGAGAAGGCGGGGGCACCCAGTTCTTC.

This rearrangement joins TRBV6-1 to TRBJ2-7; 8 bases are a match to TRBD2. This CDR3 comprises 15 residues. The ends lost 2 bases at V and 3 bases at J; junction bases unmatched: 6. Germline V gene lookup returns CDR1 MNHNS and CDR2 SASEGT. The CDR3 protein is CASSEWVAGSYEQYF. CDR3 nucleotide sequence: TGTGCCAGCAGTGAATGGGTAGCGGGGAGCTACGAGCAGTACTTC.

The V and J genes are TRBV6-6 and TRBJ1-2; the D gene is possibly TRBD1 (6 bases). Germline CDR1 MNHNY, CDR2 SVGAGI (reference sequence). Trimming pared 5 bases from V and 4 bases from J, leaving 20 bases between. CDR3 length equals 16 residues. CDR3 region: CASSTPGATGFYGYTF. DNA of the CDR3: TGTGCCAGCAGTACTCCAGGGGCCACTGGGTTCTATGGCTACACCTTC.

The rearrangement joins TRBV7-2 to TRBJ1-3; TRBD1 matches 7 bases. The CDR3 loop spans 16 amino acids. The ends lost 4 bases at V and 1 base at J; junction bases unmatched: 7. The germline gives CDR1 SGHTA, CDR2 FQGNSA. CDR3: CASSSTRGASGNTIYF. DNA of the CDR3: TGTGCCAGCAGCTCCACCAGGGGGGCATCTGGAAACACCATATATTTT. The complete variable domain, with remaining parts taken from reference TRBV7-2 and TRBJ1-3, reads GAGVSQSPSNKVTEKGKDVELRCDPISGHTALYWYRQSLGQGLEFLIYFQGNSAPDKSGLPSDRFSAERTGGSVSTLTIQRTQQEDSAVYLCASSSTRGASGNTIYFGEGSWLTVV.

The chain uses TRBV4-1 and TRBJ1-1; perhaps TRBD1 as D (5 bases). V lost 4 bases, J lost 1 base, and 13 bases lay in between. The length of the CDR3 is 15 residues. Germline V CDR1 and CDR2: MGHRA, YSYEKL. CDR3 in DNA: TGCGCCAGCAGCCTAATGGAGGGGAGGAACACTGAAGCTTTCTTT. Encoded protein: CASSLMEGRNTEAFF.

The chain recombines TRBV6-5 with TRBJ2-7; 8 bases are shared with TRBD1. The CDR3 covers 14 residues. V trimming: 6 bases; J trimming: 3 bases; junction bases outside the gene matches: 7. CDR1 is MNHEY, CDR2 SVGAGI, per germline. The CDR3 region has the DNA TGTGCCAGCAGAGACAGGGGTGAGGGCTACGAGCAGTACTTC. Translation gives CASRDRGEGYEQYF.

The chain has TRBV9 and TRBJ2-7, with D perhaps matching TRBD1 (5 bases). Looked up from germline, CDR1 is SGDLS and CDR2 is YYNGEE. This CDR3 region has 15 residues. V was cut by 2 bases and J by 0 bases, with 12 bases left in between. The CDR3: CASSVDTARSYEQYF. The CDR3 nucleotides are TGTGCCAGCAGCGTGGACACTGCTCGCTCCTACGAGCAGTACTTC.